The rows below give T cell receptor beta chains drawn from one sample of a study of CD4 and CD8 cells across lung adenocarcinoma regions. TCRdb processed the PCR reads anew with MiXCR; each CDR3 protein has one entry. The repertoire includes around 19,000 distinct CDR3 sequences, around 59% of them detected once, and 24% sits in the top ten. The sequenced sample consisted of CD8+ T cells from the center of a lung tumor. These receptors originate from a female donor with lung adenocarcinoma. The CD4 and CD8 labels of this study may be unreliable. Each CDR3 is given without its conserved first and last residue. The order of the fields is V gene, J gene, CDR3 protein.

V: TRBV6-1
J: TRBJ2-3
CDR3: ASSAGQGTDTQY

V: TRBV12-3/TRBV12-4
J: TRBJ2-4
CDR3: ARGPRGTDTQY

V: TRBV10-1
J: TRBJ2-4
CDR3: ASKVMQDPNTQY

V: TRBV9
J: TRBJ2-3
CDR3: ASSVDQRYTDTQY

V: TRBV10-2
J: .
CDR3: ASSESGQGRGEQY

V: TRBV24-1
J: TRBJ2-1
CDR3: ATSGGKAGARNEQF

V: TRBV27
J: TRBJ2-4
CDR3: ASRQGVGATDMQY

V: TRBV7-2
J: TRBJ2-4
CDR3: ASSVSGVLAQNIQY

V: TRBV10-2
J: .
CDR3: ASSESRSYEQY

V: TRBV6-6
J: TRBJ2-1
CDR3: ASSSGTGGNEQF

V: TRBV25-1
J: TRBJ1-1
CDR3: ASRETANTEAF

V: TRBV12-3/TRBV12-4
J: .
CDR3: ASSVRFYEQY

V: TRBV4-1
J: TRBJ1-4
CDR3: ASSQVQGSFEKLF

V: TRBV6-1
J: .
CDR3: ASTGTTINEQY